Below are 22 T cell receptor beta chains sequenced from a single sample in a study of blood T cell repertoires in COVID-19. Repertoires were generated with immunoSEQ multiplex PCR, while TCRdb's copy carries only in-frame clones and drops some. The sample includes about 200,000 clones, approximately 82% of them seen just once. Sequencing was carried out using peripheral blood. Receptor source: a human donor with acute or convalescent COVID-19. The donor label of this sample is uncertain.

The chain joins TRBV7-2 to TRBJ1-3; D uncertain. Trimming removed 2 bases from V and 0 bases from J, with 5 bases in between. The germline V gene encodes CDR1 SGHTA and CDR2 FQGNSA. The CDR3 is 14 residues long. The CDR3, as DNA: TGTGCCAGCAGCTTATTACTCTCTGGAAACACCATATATTTT. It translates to CASSLLLSGNTIYF.

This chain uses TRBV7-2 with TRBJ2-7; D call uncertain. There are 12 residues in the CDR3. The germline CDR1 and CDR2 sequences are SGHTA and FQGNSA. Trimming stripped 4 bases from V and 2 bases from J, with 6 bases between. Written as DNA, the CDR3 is TGTGCCAGCAGCTCTAGACCCTACGAGCAGTACTTC. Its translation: CASSSRPYEQYF.

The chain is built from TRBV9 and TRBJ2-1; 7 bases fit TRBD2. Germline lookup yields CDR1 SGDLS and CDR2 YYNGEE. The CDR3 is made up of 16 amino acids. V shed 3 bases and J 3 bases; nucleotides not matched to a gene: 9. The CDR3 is CASSGDRGLSYNEQFF. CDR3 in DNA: TGTGCCAGCAGCGGAGATAGGGGACTAAGCTACAATGAGCAGTTCTTC.

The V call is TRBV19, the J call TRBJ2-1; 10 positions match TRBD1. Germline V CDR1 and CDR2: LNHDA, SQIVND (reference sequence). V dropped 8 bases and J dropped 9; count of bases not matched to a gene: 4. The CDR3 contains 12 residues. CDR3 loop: CASGDRGPEQFF. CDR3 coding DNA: TGTGCCAGTGGCGACAGGGGGCCTGAGCAGTTCTTC.

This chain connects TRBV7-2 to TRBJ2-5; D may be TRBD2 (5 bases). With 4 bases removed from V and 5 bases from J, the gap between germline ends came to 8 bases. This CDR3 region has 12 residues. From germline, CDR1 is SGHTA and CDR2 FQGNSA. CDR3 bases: TGTGCCAGCAGCTCCACTAGGGAGACCCAGTACTTC. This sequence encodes CASSSTRETQYF. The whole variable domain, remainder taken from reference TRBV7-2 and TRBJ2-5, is GAGVSQSPSNKVTEKGKDVELRCDPISGHTALYWYRQSLGQGLEFLIYFQGNSAPDKSGLPSDRFSAERTGGSVSTLTIQRTQQEDSAVYLCASSSTRETQYFGPGTRLLVL.

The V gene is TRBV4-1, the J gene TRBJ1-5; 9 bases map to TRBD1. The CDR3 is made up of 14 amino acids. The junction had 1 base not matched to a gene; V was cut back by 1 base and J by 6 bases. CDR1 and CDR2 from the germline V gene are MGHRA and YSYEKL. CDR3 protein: CASSQVTGGQPQHF. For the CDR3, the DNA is TGCGCCAGCAGCCAAGTGACAGGGGGTCAGCCCCAGCATTTT.

CDR3 nucleotides: TGTGCCAGCAGGCTAGAGGCGAATTCACCCCTCCACTTT. It encodes CASRLEANSPLHF. This chain joins TRBV7-9 and TRBJ1-6; the D is unclear. V lost 6 bases, J lost 7 bases, and 10 bases lay in between. CDR3 length equals 13 residues. Germline CDR1 SEHNR, CDR2 FQNEAQ (reference sequence).

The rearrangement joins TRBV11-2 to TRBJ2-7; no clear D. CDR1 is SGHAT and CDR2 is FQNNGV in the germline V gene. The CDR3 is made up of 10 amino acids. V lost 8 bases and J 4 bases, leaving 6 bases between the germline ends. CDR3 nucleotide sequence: TGTGCCAGCTCCTTATACGAGCAGTACTTC. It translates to CASSLYEQYF.

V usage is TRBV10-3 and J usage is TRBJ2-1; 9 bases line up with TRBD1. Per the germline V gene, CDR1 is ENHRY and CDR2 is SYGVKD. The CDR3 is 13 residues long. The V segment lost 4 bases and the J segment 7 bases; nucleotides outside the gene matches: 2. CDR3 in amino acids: CAISGDRENEQFF. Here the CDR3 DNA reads TGTGCCATCAGTGGGGACAGGGAGAATGAGCAGTTCTTC.

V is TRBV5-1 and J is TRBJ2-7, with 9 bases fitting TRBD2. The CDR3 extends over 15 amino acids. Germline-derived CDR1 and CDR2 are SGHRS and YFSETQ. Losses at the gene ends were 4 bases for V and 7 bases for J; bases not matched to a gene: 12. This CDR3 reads CASSPLGAGGWEQYF. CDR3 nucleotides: TGCGCCAGCAGCCCCCTAGGAGCGGGAGGTTGGGAGCAGTACTTC.

In nucleotides, the CDR3 is TGCGCCAGCAGCTTGGCTAGCGGGAGGAGGGGAGAGACCCAGTACTTC. Translating it yields CASSLASGRRGETQYF. This chain joins TRBV5-1 and TRBJ2-5, with TRBD2 identical over 11 bases. This CDR3 is built from 16 residues. Germline lookup yields CDR1 SGHRS and CDR2 YFSETQ. With V trimmed by 0 bases and J by 4 bases, 5 bases remained unmatched.

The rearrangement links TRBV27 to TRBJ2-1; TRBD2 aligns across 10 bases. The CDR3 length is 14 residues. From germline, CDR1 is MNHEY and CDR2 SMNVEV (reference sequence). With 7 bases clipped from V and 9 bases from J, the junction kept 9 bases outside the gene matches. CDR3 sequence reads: CASNPSGRAGEQFF. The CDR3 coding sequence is TGTGCCAGCAACCCGAGCGGGAGGGCCGGTGAGCAGTTCTTC.

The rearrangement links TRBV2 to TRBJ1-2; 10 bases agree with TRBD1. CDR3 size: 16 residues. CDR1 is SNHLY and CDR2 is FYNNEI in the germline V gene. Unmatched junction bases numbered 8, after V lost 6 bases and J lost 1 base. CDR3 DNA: TGTGCCAGCAGCGACACCGGGACAGGGGTTAACTATGGCTACACCTTC. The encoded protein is CASSDTGTGVNYGYTF.

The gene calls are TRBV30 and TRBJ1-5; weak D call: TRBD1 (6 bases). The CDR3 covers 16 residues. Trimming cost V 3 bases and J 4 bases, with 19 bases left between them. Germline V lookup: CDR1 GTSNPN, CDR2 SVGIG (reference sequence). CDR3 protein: CAWRSQGLSTNQPQHF. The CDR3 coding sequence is TGTGCCTGGAGATCACAGGGCCTCTCCACAAATCAGCCCCAGCATTTT.

The CDR3 DNA reads TGTGCCAGCAGCTTAGATCTTACAGTGAACACTGAAGCTTTCTTT. It codes for CASSLDLTVNTEAFF. The rearrangement links TRBV7-9 to TRBJ1-1; D unclear. The V gene lost 1 base and the J gene lost 0 bases, with 9 bases spanning the gap. Germline loops: CDR1 SEHNR, CDR2 FQNEAQ (reference sequence). The CDR3 has 15 residues.

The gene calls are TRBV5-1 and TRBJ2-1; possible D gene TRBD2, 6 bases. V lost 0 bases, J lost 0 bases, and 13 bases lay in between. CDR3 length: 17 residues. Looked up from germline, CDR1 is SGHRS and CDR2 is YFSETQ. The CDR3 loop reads CASSLGAGRSSYNEQFF. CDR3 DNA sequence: TGCGCCAGCAGCTTGGGCGCGGGAAGGAGCTCCTACAATGAGCAGTTCTTC.

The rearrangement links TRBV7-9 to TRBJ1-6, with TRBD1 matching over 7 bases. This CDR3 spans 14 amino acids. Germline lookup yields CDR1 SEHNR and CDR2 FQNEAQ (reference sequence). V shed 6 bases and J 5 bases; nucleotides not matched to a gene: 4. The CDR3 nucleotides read TGTGCCAGCAGAGCTGACAGGGATAATTCACCCCTCCACTTT. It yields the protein CASRADRDNSPLHF.

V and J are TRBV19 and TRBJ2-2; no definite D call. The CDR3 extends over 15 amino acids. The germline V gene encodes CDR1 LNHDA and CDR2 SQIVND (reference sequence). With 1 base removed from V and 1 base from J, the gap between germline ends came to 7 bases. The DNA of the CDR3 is TGTGCCAGTAGTATAGTATCCGGGAACACCGGGGAGCTGTTTTTT. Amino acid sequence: CASSIVSGNTGELFF.

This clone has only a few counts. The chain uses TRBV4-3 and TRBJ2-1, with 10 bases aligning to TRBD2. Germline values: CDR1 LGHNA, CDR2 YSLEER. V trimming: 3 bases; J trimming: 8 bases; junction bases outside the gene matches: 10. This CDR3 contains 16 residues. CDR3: CASSQRVASGGYEQFF. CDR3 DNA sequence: TGCGCCAGCAGCCAGAGGGTGGCTAGCGGGGGTTATGAGCAGTTCTTC.

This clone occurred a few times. The CDR3 loop reads CASAVRGGWDGYTF. The CDR3 DNA sequence: TGTGCCTCAGCGGTCCGGGGGGGATGGGATGGCTACACCTTC. The rearrangement links TRBV30 to TRBJ1-2; perhaps TRBD1 as D (5 bases). Germline loops: CDR1 GTSNPN, CDR2 SVGIG (reference sequence). This CDR3 spans 14 amino acids. V was trimmed by 7 bases and J by 6 bases, leaving 21 bases between them.

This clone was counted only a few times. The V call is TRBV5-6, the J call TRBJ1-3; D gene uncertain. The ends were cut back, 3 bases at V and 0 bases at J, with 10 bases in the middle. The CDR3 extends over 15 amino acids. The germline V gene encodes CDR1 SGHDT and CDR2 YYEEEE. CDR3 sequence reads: CASSSDGGSGNTIYF. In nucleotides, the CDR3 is TGTGCCAGCAGCTCGGACGGAGGCTCTGGAAACACCATATATTTT.

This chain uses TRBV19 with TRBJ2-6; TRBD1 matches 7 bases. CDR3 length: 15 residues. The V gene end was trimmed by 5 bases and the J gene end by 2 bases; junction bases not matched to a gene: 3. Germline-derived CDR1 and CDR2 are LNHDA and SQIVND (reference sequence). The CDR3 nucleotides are TGTGCCAGTAGTCCTCAGGGGGCTGGGGCCAACGTCCTGACTTTC. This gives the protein CASSPQGAGANVLTF.